This passage covers 15 T cell receptor beta chains from one sample sequenced in a study of cytomegalovirus exposure and HLA in healthy donors. Primers included in the PCR were 60 Vbeta and 13 Jbeta primers. TCRdb keeps only in-frame clones here, not all; method: immunoSEQ multiplex PCR. The sample shows tens of thousands of clones, about 80% of them seen only once. Material: PBMCs. The receptors originated from a woman aged 40 to 50 in good health and CMV-seronegative.

The V gene is TRBV6-5, the J gene TRBJ2-1; TRBD2 might be the D (5 bases). Per germline, CDR1 MNHEY and CDR2 SVGAGI. Deletions cut 6 bases from V and 7 bases from J, with 13 bases between. The CDR3 has 13 residues. The CDR3 nucleotides read TGTGCCAGCAGCGACCCCCCGGGGAATGAGCAGTTCTTC. The encoded protein is CASSDPPGNEQFF.

V is TRBV19 and J is TRBJ2-5, with TRBD2 matching 7 bases. V trimming: 4 bases; J trimming: 5 bases; junction bases outside the gene matches: 10. The CDR3 is made up of 15 amino acids. From germline, CDR1 is LNHDA and CDR2 SQIVND (reference sequence). The CDR3 protein is CASSKVSGEWETQYF. CDR3 bases: TGTGCCAGTAGTAAAGTAAGCGGGGAATGGGAGACCCAGTACTTC.

The genes are TRBV19 and TRBJ2-2; the match to TRBD1 covers 8 bases. Germline CDR1 is LNHDA and CDR2 is SQIVND (reference sequence). This CDR3 spans 15 amino acids. V was clipped by 3 bases and J by 6 bases; unmatched bases: 6. The CDR3 sequence is CASSIRQGAPGELFF. The CDR3 region has the DNA TGTGCCAGTAGTATTCGGCAGGGGGCTCCCGGGGAGCTGTTTTTT.

The rearrangement links TRBV5-4 to TRBJ2-1; tentatively, D is TRBD2 (5 bases). The CDR3 consists of 18 residues. CDR1 and CDR2 (germline): SGHNT, YYREEE (reference sequence). V dropped 5 bases and J dropped 2 bases, with 23 bases sitting between them. CDR3 protein: CASRVGGSGPQTYNEQFF. CDR3 bases: TGTGCCAGCAGAGTAGGAGGTTCCGGGCCCCAGACCTACAATGAGCAGTTCTTC.

V and J are TRBV5-4 and TRBJ1-2; D ambiguous. Trimming cost V 0 bases and J 6 bases, with 21 bases left between them. Germline CDR1 reads SGHNT; CDR2 reads YYREEE (reference sequence). CDR3 length equals 17 residues. The CDR3 loop is CASSLGGEWRGADGYTF. For the CDR3, the DNA is TGTGCCAGCAGCTTGGGAGGAGAGTGGCGAGGTGCGGATGGCTACACCTTC.

The chain joins TRBV19 to TRBJ2-5, with TRBD1 matching 9 bases. J lost 5 bases, V lost 4 bases, and 11 bases had no gene match. CDR1 LNHDA and CDR2 SQIVND come from the germline V gene (reference sequence). CDR3 length: 16 amino acids. CDR3 DNA sequence: TGTGCCAGTAGTAAGATACCGGGACAGGGAAAGGAGACCCAGTACTTC. Amino acids: CASSKIPGQGKETQYF.

This CDR3 is CASSFRVISQPQHF. CDR3 DNA sequence: TGTGCCAGCAGTTTCAGGGTAATAAGTCAGCCCCAGCATTTT. J is TRBJ1-5 and V is TRBV28, with TRBD1 as a possible D gene (5 bases). This CDR3 contains 14 residues. V was trimmed by 3 bases and J by 6 bases, leaving 12 bases between them. Germline loops: CDR1 MDHEN, CDR2 SYDVKM.

This clone was seen only once. V is TRBV4-1 and J is TRBJ2-4, with 7 bases matching TRBD1. The junction had 3 bases not matched to a gene; V was cut back by 0 bases and J by 7 bases. This CDR3 contains 14 residues. Germline V gene sequence: CDR1 MGHRA, CDR2 YSYEKL. The CDR3 sequence: CASSQDGTANIQYF. CDR3 in DNA: TGCGCCAGCAGCCAAGACGGGACAGCTAACATTCAGTACTTC.

This clone came up once. A junction boundary mismatches the germline segment, possibly from a read error. J is TRBJ2-7 and V is TRBV6-6, with a possible D match to TRBD1 (6 bases). The germline V gene encodes CDR1 MNHNY and CDR2 SVGAGI (reference sequence). This CDR3 is built from 16 residues. CDR3 loop: CASRYLGQGTSYEQYF. CDR3 coding DNA: TGTGCCAGCAGATACTTAGGGCAGGGGACCTCCTACGAGCAGTACTTC.

This chain uses TRBV5-1 with TRBJ2-1, with 8 nucleotides matching TRBD2. Looked up from germline, CDR1 is SGHRS and CDR2 is YFSETQ. The CDR3 sequence is 15 residues long. Trimming cost V 3 bases and J 0 bases; bases outside gene matches: 2. The CDR3 nucleotides read TGCGCCAGCAGCTCGACTAGCGTCTCCTACAATGAGCAGTTCTTC. Encoded protein: CASSSTSVSYNEQFF.

CDR3 nucleotides: TGTGCCAGCAGCCGGGACAGATTCTACGAGCAGTACTTC. Its protein product is CASSRDRFYEQYF. This chain connects TRBV7-3 to TRBJ2-7, with 7 positions matching TRBD1. The CDR3 extends over 13 amino acids. The germline V gene encodes CDR1 SGHTA and CDR2 FQGTGA. The junction had 4 bases not matched to a gene; V was cut back by 5 bases and J by 3 bases. The full variable domain, in which reference TRBV7-3 and TRBJ2-7 provide the parts outside the CDR3, is GAGVSQTPSNKVTEKGKYVELRCDPISGHTALYWYRQSLGQGPEFLIYFQGTGAADDSGLPNDRFFAVRPEGSVSTLKIQRTERGDSAVYLCASSRDRFYEQYFGPGTRLTVT.

This clone was detected once. The chain recombines TRBV20-1 with TRBJ1-2; D is unclear. Germline CDR1 reads DFQATT; CDR2 reads SNEGSKA (reference sequence). This CDR3 is 11 amino acids long. V dropped 3 bases and J dropped 4 bases, with 6 bases sitting between them. CDR3 sequence reads: CSASTSYGYTF. The CDR3 coding sequence is TGCAGTGCTAGTACAAGCTATGGCTACACCTTC.

A remark on this clone: Other nucleotide sequences from this sample produce the same CDR3. The chain combines TRBV4-1 with TRBJ1-6; 9 nucleotides line up with TRBD1. With 1 base clipped from V and 5 bases from J, the junction kept 0 bases outside the gene matches. The germline V gene encodes CDR1 MGHRA and CDR2 YSYEKL. The CDR3 runs to 15 residues. For the CDR3, the DNA is TGCGCCAGCAGCCAAGGGACAGGGGATAATTCACCCCTCCACTTT. The encoded protein is CASSQGTGDNSPLHF.

This clone was seen a handful of times. The chain carries TRBV5-1 and TRBJ2-7; tentatively, D is TRBD2 (6 bases). This CDR3 comprises 14 residues. Germline-derived CDR1 and CDR2 are SGHRS and YFSETQ. Trimming shortened V by 3 bases and J by 6 bases, and 16 bases separated the two germline ends. Written as DNA, the CDR3 is TGCGCCAGCAGCTCCACTGGAGGGGCCGGCGAGCAGTACTTC. Translated, it gives CASSSTGGAGEQYF. The full variable domain, with the rest looked up from reference TRBV5-1 and TRBJ2-7, is KAGVTQTPRYLIKTRGQQVTLSCSPISGHRSVSWYQQTPGQGLQFLFEYFSETQRNKGNFPGRFSGRQFSNSRSEMNVSTLELGDSALYLCASSSTGGAGEQYFGPGTRLTVT.

This clone turned up a few times. In DNA, the CDR3 is TGTGCCAGCAGCTTCCAATCAGGTGGGACTGAAGCTTTCTTT. Encoded protein: CASSFQSGGTEAFF. The genes are TRBV5-6 and TRBJ1-1; D is unresolved. Trimming cost V 2 bases and J 5 bases, with 13 bases left between them. CDR3 length: 14 residues. The germline CDR1 and CDR2 sequences are SGHDT and YYEEEE.